This T cell receptor beta chain was sequenced for a study of T cell changes during pregnancy in multiple sclerosis. The junction had 3 bases not matched to a gene; V was cut back by 5 bases and J by 1 base. Germline CDR1 is LGHNA and CDR2 is YNFKEQ. The CDR3 spans 15 residues. Repertoires were generated with immunoSEQ multiplex PCR, while TCRdb's copy carries only in-frame clones and drops some. This sample yields some 60,000 clones, of which roughly 93% are seen a single time; about 1.8% belongs to the top ten. The source material was peripheral blood, sampled after pregnancy. This rearrangement joins TRBV4-2 to TRBJ2-5, with TRBD2 identical over 11 bases. The TCR comes from a female donor with multiple sclerosis, enrolled in a pregnancy study. CDR3 bases: TGTGCCAGCAGCTGGACTAGCGGGCCCCAAGAGACCCAGTACTTC. This sequence encodes CASSWTSGPQETQYF.